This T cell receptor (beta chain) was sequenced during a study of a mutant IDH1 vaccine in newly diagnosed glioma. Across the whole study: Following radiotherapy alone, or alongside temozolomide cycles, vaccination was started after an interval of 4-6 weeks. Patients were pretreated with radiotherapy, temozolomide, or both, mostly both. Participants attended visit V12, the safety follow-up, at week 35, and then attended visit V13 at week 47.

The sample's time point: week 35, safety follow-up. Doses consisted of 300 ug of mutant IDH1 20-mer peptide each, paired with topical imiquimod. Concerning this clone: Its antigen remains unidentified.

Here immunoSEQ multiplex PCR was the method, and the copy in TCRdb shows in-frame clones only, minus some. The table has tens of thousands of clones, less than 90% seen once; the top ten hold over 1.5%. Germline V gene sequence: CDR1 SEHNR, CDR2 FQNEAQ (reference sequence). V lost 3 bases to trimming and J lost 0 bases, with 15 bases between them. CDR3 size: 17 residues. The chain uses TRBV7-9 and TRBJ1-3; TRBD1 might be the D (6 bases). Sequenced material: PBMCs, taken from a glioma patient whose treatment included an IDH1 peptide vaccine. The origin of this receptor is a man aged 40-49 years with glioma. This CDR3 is CASSFFGGDFSGNTIYF. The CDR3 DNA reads TGTGCCAGCAGCTTTTTCGGGGGCGACTTCTCTGGAAACACCATATATTTT.